This is a list of T cell receptor beta chains from one sample in a study of post-analysis software for immune sequencing data. TCRdb used MiXCR to reprocess the PCR reads, holding one entry per CDR3 protein. Altogether hundreds of thousands of distinct CDR3 sequences are present, around 27% being singletons, with the ten largest covering under 0.7%. Sequenced material: blood. Receptor source: a girl between 5 and 17 years old with multiple sclerosis. The CDR3 runs from the conserved cysteine through the conserved F or W. D genes are given only for firm matches. A row's size may be missing; if present it is once, few, many or a size class.

d_call j_call v_call clone_size cdr3_nt cdr3_aa
TRBD1 TRBJ1-1 TRBV6-1 few TGTGCCAGCAGTGAACGACAGGGGAAGGGGGCTTTCTTT CASSERQGKGAFF
TRBD1 TRBJ2-5 TRBV20-1 . TGCAGTGCAACCCGGGACAGCAAAGAGACCCAGTACTTC CSATRDSKETQYF
TRBD2 TRBJ2-1 TRBV6-2/TRBV6-3 . TGTGCCAGCAACCCGACTAGCGGGAGGATATACAATGAGCAGTTCTTC CASNPTSGRIYNEQFF
TRBD1 TRBJ2-3 TRBV10-3 . TGTGCCATCAGTGATTACAGGGGGTTGGGTACAGATACGCAGTATTTT CAISDYRGLGTDTQYF
TRBD2 TRBJ2-1 TRBV12-3/TRBV12-4 . TGTGCCAGCAGTGGACGACTAGCGGGGGGCAATGAGCAGTTCTTC CASSGRLAGGNEQFF
. TRBJ1-2 TRBV6-1 . TGTGCCAGCAGTGAAAGTTGGTGGGGCTACACCTTC CASSESWWGYTF
. TRBJ2-5 TRBV6-2/TRBV6-3 . TGTGCCAGCACTACCGCCGTCGGGACTCAACAAGAGACCCAGTACTTC CASTTAVGTQQETQYF
. TRBJ2-3 TRBV5-1 . TGCGCCAGCAGCTCCCCCGGGGGGCGGGGGAGCACAGATACGCAGTATTTT CASSSPGGRGSTDTQYF
TRBD1 TRBJ1-2 TRBV15 . TGTGCCACCAGCGGATATCAACCCGGGACAGGGCACTATGGCTACACCTTC CATSGYQPGTGHYGYTF
TRBD1 TRBJ2-5 TRBV29-1 many TGCAGCGCCCAAACAGGGGGGCAGACCCAGTACTTC CSAQTGGQTQYF
. TRBJ2-7 TRBV6-2/TRBV6-3 . TGTGCCACCCAGCTCCTACAGGCGCTCTCCTACGAGCAGTACTTC CATQLLQALSYEQYF
TRBD1 TRBJ1-1 TRBV6-1 few TGTGCCAGCAGGGCAGGGGGCACTGAAGCTTTCTTT CASRAGGTEAFF